Each of the 8 T cell receptor beta chains below was sequenced from the same sample in a study of blood T cell repertoires in COVID-19. Measured with immunoSEQ multiplex PCR; TCRdb has only the in-frame clones, and not every one. The table has over 250,000 clones, 85% to 90% seen once; the top ten hold under 2.5%. The sample was PBMCs or T cells enriched from blood (not recorded which). These receptors were obtained from an older woman who had recovered from COVID-19.

The chain carries TRBV18 and TRBJ1-5; a possible D gene is TRBD1 (6 bases). The ends were cut back, 2 bases at V and 7 bases at J, with 18 bases in the middle. There are 16 residues in the CDR3. Germline V gene data show CDR1 as KGHSH and CDR2 as LQKENI. CDR3 residues: CASSPGRGTVIQPQHF. The CDR3, as DNA: TGTGCCAGCTCACCAGGCAGGGGTACGGTTATACAGCCCCAGCATTTT.

V and J are TRBV6-5 and TRBJ2-1, with D perhaps TRBD1 (6 bases). Trimming removed 7 bases at V and 5 bases at J, with 15 bases between. Germline V gene sequence: CDR1 MNHEY, CDR2 SVGAGI. CDR3 length: 14 amino acids. The CDR3 here is CASIRDTIDNEQFF. Written as DNA, the CDR3 is TGTGCCAGCATCCGGGACACGATTGACAATGAGCAGTTCTTC.

V and J are TRBV7-3 and TRBJ1-3, with D possibly being TRBD1 (5 bases). Germline V CDR1 and CDR2: SGHTA, FQGTGA. Between the trimmed V and J ends, which lost 1 base and 4 bases, there was a span of 11 bases. This CDR3 region has 15 residues. CDR3 sequence reads: CASSLNQGGGNTIYF. CDR3 coding DNA: TGTGCCAGCAGCTTAAACCAGGGAGGCGGAAACACCATATATTTT.

The rearrangement joins TRBV7-9 to TRBJ1-6, with unresolved D. Trimming left V 1 base short and J 7 bases short, with 11 bases between. The CDR3 has 15 residues. Germline V gene sequence: CDR1 SEHNR, CDR2 FQNEAQ (reference sequence). The DNA of the CDR3 is TGTGCCAGCAGCTTAGTGTCCCCGAGGAATTCACCCCTCCACTTT. Protein sequence: CASSLVSPRNSPLHF.

This chain joins TRBV7-2 and TRBJ2-1; TRBD1 matches at 10 bases. The junction had 4 bases not matched to a gene; V was cut back by 4 bases and J by 7 bases. The CDR3 spans 14 residues. Germline values: CDR1 SGHTA, CDR2 FQGNSA. The CDR3 sequence: CASSSDRGLNEQFF. As DNA, the CDR3 is TGTGCCAGCAGCTCTGACAGGGGGCTGAATGAGCAGTTCTTC.

The V gene is TRBV6-5, the J gene TRBJ1-1, with D tentatively TRBD1 (5 bases). Looked up from germline, CDR1 is MNHEY and CDR2 is SVGAGI. The CDR3 is 14 amino acids. Trimming took off 1 base at V and 6 bases at J, with 12 bases between the two ends. CDR3: CASSYFGGGPEAFF. The DNA for the CDR3 is TGTGCCAGCAGTTACTTCGGGGGAGGGCCTGAAGCTTTCTTT.

The V and J genes are TRBV5-1 and TRBJ2-3; D perhaps matches TRBD1 (5 bases). V was shortened by 6 bases and J by 1 base, with 9 bases between the two germline ends. The CDR3 is 13 amino acids. CDR1 and CDR2 (germline): SGHRS, YFSETQ. The CDR3 DNA sequence: TGCGCCAGCACCCAGGGCGGCACAGATACGCAGTATTTT. Translated, it gives CASTQGGTDTQYF.

The V gene is TRBV19, the J gene TRBJ2-7; a possible D gene is TRBD1 (5 bases). CDR3 length equals 15 residues. CDR1 and CDR2 (germline): LNHDA, SQIVND (reference sequence). Trimming removed 2 bases at V and 4 bases at J, with 15 bases between. DNA of the CDR3: TGTGCCAGTAGTATAACAGGCGTGGGAAGATACGAGCAGTACTTC. This translates into CASSITGVGRYEQYF.